The 20 T cell receptor beta chains below all came from one sample that was sequenced in a study of vaccination effects on CD4 cells after COVID-19. The antigens these receptors bind are not known. Only in-frame clones appear in the TCRdb table, and some are missing; sequencing was by immunoSEQ multiplex PCR. The table lists around 40,000 clones, 60% to 75% of them singletons, with roughly 30% in the top ten. Pools of viral peptides were used by the ViraFEST assay to expand antigen-specific CD4+ T cells ahead of sequencing. Once cultured for approximately ten days, the cells underwent separation to obtain CD4+ T cells. The person's infection with SARS-CoV-2, confirmed by PCR, took place between March and December 2020. Sequencing was performed on CD4+ T cells from PBMCs cultured with a peptide pool, taken before COVID-19 vaccination. These TCRs come from a human donor who had a prior SARS-CoV-2 infection.

On this clone: Additional DNA sequences in this sample encode the identical CDR3. The chain has TRBV24-1 and TRBJ2-3; perhaps TRBD1 as D (6 bases). V was clipped by 5 bases and J by 1 base, with 6 bases between them. CDR3 length: 13 residues. CDR1 is KGHDR, CDR2 SFDVKD, per germline. The CDR3, as DNA: TGTGCCACCAGTGGACAGGGCACAGATACGCAGTATTTT. Protein: CATSGQGTDTQYF.

The chain combines TRBV23-1 with TRBJ2-5, with D possibly TRBD1 on 6 matching bases. TRBV23-1 is designated an ORF whose function remains uncertain. CDR3 length: 12 amino acids. The CDR3 coding sequence is TGCGCGGGTCAGGGGAAAGAGGAGACCCAGTACTTC. Translating gives CAGQGKEETQYF.

This clone was detected only a few times. This chain joins TRBV10-3 and TRBJ1-1; D is undetermined. V was trimmed by 0 bases and J by 4 bases, leaving 12 bases between them. CDR3 length: 15 residues. The germline CDR1 and CDR2 sequences are ENHRY and SYGVKD. CDR3 sequence: CAISESGETGTEAFF. CDR3 nucleotides: TGTGCCATCAGTGAGTCTGGGGAAACGGGCACTGAAGCTTTCTTT.

The chain links TRBV10-3 to TRBJ2-7, with D perhaps matching TRBD1 or TRBD2 (5 bases each). CDR3 length: 20 amino acids. CDR1 and CDR2 (germline): ENHRY, SYGVKD. Trimming left V 6 bases short and J 3 bases short, with 33 bases between. The CDR3 nucleotides are TGTGCCATCAGCCCGGGGACCCTCTTAGGACCTCACAAAACGGGCTACGAGCAGTACTTC. It specifies CAISPGTLLGPHKTGYEQYF.

This chain uses TRBV7-9 with TRBJ2-1, with D possibly matching TRBD2 (6 bases). V lost 1 base and J lost 6, with 13 bases in between. Looked up from germline, CDR1 is SEHNR and CDR2 is FQNEAQ (reference sequence). This CDR3 has 15 residues. CDR3 in amino acids: CASSLGTGGTNEQFF. The CDR3 DNA is TGTGCCAGCAGCTTAGGTACTGGAGGGACCAATGAGCAGTTCTTC. Complete variable domain (other parts from reference TRBV7-9 and TRBJ2-1): DTGVSQNPRHKITKRGQNVTFRCDPISEHNRLYWYRQTLGQGPEFLTYFQNEAQLEKSRLLSDRFSAERPKGSFSTLEIQRTEQGDSAMYLCASSLGTGGTNEQFFGPGTRLTVL.

The rearrangement links TRBV3-1 (or the pseudogene TRBV3-2) to TRBJ2-1; D could derive from TRBD1 or TRBD2 (5 bases each). This CDR3 has 15 residues. Germline lookup yields CDR1 LGHDT and CDR2 YNNKEL (reference sequence). The germline V and J ends were trimmed by 2 bases and 0 bases, with 8 bases remaining between them. In DNA, the CDR3 is TGTGCCAGCAGCCAAAAGAGGGGCTCCTACAATGAGCAGTTCTTC. It codes for CASSQKRGSYNEQFF.

The CDR3 DNA follows: TGTGCCAGCAGCTCTAGCGGGAGGGAAGGCGGGGAGCTGTTTTTT. Residues: CASSSSGREGGELFF. The V call is TRBV21-1, the J call TRBJ2-2; the DNA was not compared with TRBD2, the D call given in the table. TRBV21-1 is a recognized pseudogene. The CDR3 has 15 residues.

The chain carries TRBV9 and TRBJ2-2, with 7 nucleotides matching TRBD1. The CDR3 extends over 17 amino acids. Trimming removed 4 bases from V and 3 bases from J; junction bases left unmatched: 12. Germline CDR1 reads SGDLS; CDR2 reads YYNGEE. CDR3 DNA: TGTGCCAGCAGCCGAGAATATAGACAGGGCCACACCGGGGAGCTGTTTTTT. Its translation is CASSREYRQGHTGELFF.

This clone was recorded only once. V usage is TRBV11-3 and J usage is TRBJ2-7; 7 nucleotides align to TRBD1. The CDR3 runs 14 residues. Trimming removed 3 bases from V and 3 bases from J; junction bases left unmatched: 5. From germline, CDR1 is SGHNT and CDR2 YENEEA. The CDR3 bases are TGTGCCAGCAGCTTTGGACAGGCGTACTACGAGCAGTACTTC. Its protein is CASSFGQAYYEQYF.

The chain links TRBV3-1 (or the pseudogene TRBV3-2) to TRBJ2-1, with 9 positions matching TRBD2. The CDR3 runs to 16 residues. The germline gives CDR1 LGHDT, CDR2 YNNKEL (reference sequence). V dropped 4 bases and J dropped 8; count of bases not matched to a gene: 12. CDR3 bases: TGTGCCAGCAGCCCCCGGAGCGGGAGGTGGGCCGATGAGCAGTTCTTC. Translation: CASSPRSGRWADEQFF.

The J gene is TRBJ1-4, the V gene TRBV6-5; a possible D gene is TRBD1 (5 bases). V lost 11 bases to trimming and J lost 2 bases, with 15 bases between them. The CDR3 runs to 14 residues. Germline V gene data show CDR1 as MNHEY and CDR2 as SVGAGI. Written as DNA, the CDR3 is TGTGCCTGCCTCGCGACAGCCACTAATGAAAAACTGTTTTTT. It specifies CACLATATNEKLFF.

V usage is TRBV4-1 and J usage is TRBJ2-7; TRBD1 agrees at 11 bases. CDR3 size: 16 residues. From germline, CDR1 is MGHRA and CDR2 YSYEKL. Trimming cost V 4 bases and J 3 bases; bases outside gene matches: 8. CDR3 bases: TGCGCCAGCAGCCCAAGCCCGGGACAGGGGGTCTACGAGCAGTACTTC. Encoded protein: CASSPSPGQGVYEQYF.

A few counts support this clone. The chain uses TRBV27 and TRBJ1-4; 9 nucleotides line up with TRBD1. CDR1 and CDR2 from the germline V gene are MNHEY and SMNVEV (reference sequence). The ends lost 5 bases at V and 11 bases at J; junction bases unmatched: 15. The CDR3 is made up of 16 amino acids. The CDR3: CASSALDRGGVQKLFF. CDR3 nucleotide sequence: TGTGCCAGCAGTGCCCTGGACAGGGGCGGTGTTCAGAAACTGTTTTTT.

This rearrangement joins TRBV3-1 (or the pseudogene TRBV3-2) to TRBJ1-1; D uncertain. V was shortened by 0 bases and J by 1 base, with 9 bases between the two germline ends. The CDR3 covers 15 residues. The germline gives CDR1 LGHDT, CDR2 YNNKEL (reference sequence). The CDR3 loop reads CASSQDPRPNTEAFF. The CDR3, as DNA: TGTGCCAGCAGCCAAGATCCACGGCCGAACACTGAAGCTTTCTTT.

CDR3 loop: CASSLISTSETQYF. The CDR3 DNA sequence: TGCGCCAGCAGCTTGATCAGCACCTCAGAGACCCAGTACTTC. The V gene is TRBV5-1, the J gene TRBJ2-5, with no clear D. V dropped 1 base and J dropped 4 bases, with 11 bases sitting between them. The germline V gene encodes CDR1 SGHRS and CDR2 YFSETQ. CDR3 size: 14 residues.

In its sample, this clone was seen a few times. Here the CDR3 DNA reads TGTGCCATCAGTGAGCATTATGGGAGCGAGGATCGAGTTCCTGAAGCTTTCTTT. This encodes CAISEHYGSEDRVPEAFF. The chain links TRBV10-3 to TRBJ1-1; D remains ambiguous. CDR3 size: 18 residues. Trimming cost V 2 bases and J 6 bases, with 25 bases left between them. CDR1 is ENHRY, CDR2 SYGVKD, per germline.

The rearrangement joins TRBV27 to TRBJ2-2, with TRBD1 matching over 8 bases. Germline V gene lookup returns CDR1 MNHEY and CDR2 SMNVEV (reference sequence). Trimming removed 3 bases from V and 1 base from J; junction bases left unmatched: 1. CDR3 length: 15 residues. The CDR3 sequence: CASSFDRGNTGELFF. The CDR3 region has the DNA TGTGCCAGCAGTTTCGACAGGGGGAACACCGGGGAGCTGTTTTTT.

This clone turned up a few times. An end of the junction does not agree with germline; a read error may underlie this. This chain connects TRBV6-2 or TRBV6-3 to TRBJ2-1; TRBD1 might be the D (5 bases). CDR1 is MNHEY and CDR2 is SVGEGT in the germline V gene. This CDR3 has 14 residues. This CDR3 reads CASTYHDKGNEQFF. Written as DNA, the CDR3 is TGTGCCAGCACTTACCACGACAAGGGGAATGAGCAGTTCTTC.

A few counts support this clone. This chain connects TRBV6-1 to TRBJ1-6; D is unresolved. The CDR3 runs 15 residues. Trimming cost V 2 bases and J 13 bases, with 18 bases left between them. Germline V gene lookup returns CDR1 MNHNS and CDR2 SASEGT. CDR3 nucleotides: TGTGCCAGCAGTGAACCGTACTCGGGGAGGGAGCCCCTCCACTTT. Protein: CASSEPYSGREPLHF.

The chain combines TRBV19 with TRBJ1-2; TRBD1 might be the D (5 bases). Germline values: CDR1 LNHDA, CDR2 SQIVND (reference sequence). The CDR3 runs 12 residues. The V end was cut by 7 bases, the J end by 7 bases, with 13 bases between. DNA for the CDR3: TGTGCCAGTATCCCCAGGGAAGGTGGCTACACCTTC. Residues: CASIPREGGYTF.